Each of the 3 T cell receptor beta chains below was sequenced from the same sample in a study of CXCR3-negative and CXCR3-positive naive CD8 T cells. Findings and caveats of the study: Naive cells that were CXCR3-positive had more hydrophobic TRB CDR3s (compared with CXCR3-negative naive cells).

These receptors' antigens are unknown. Through 5' RACE with UMI labels, the TRB cDNA libraries were prepared. For each CDR3 protein, TCRdb gives one entry from its re-call of the 5' RACE reads, without DNA. This sample carries around 63,000 distinct CDR3 sequences, with around 4.9% going to the ten biggest clones. Sequencing input: naive CXCR3+ CD8+ T cells from blood. Stated subset: CD45RO-CCR7+CD27+CD95- naive CD8+ T cells expressing CXCR3 (TNR3+). These receptors were taken from a human donor in good health. Some clones in this sample may be carry-over from other donors' samples.

The CDR3 loop reads CASSDSGGADTQYF. The gene calls are TRBV6-4 and TRBJ2-3; with no DNA, the TCRdb D assignment of TRBD2 cannot be verified. CDR3 length: 14 residues. From germline, CDR1 is MRHNA and CDR2 SNTAGT.

This sequence joins TRBV5-1 and TRBJ2-1; the D gene TCRdb calls, TRBD2, cannot be checked with no DNA. CDR3 length equals 16 residues. Germline CDR1 reads SGHRS; CDR2 reads YFSETQ. CDR3 region: CASSLELAGGRDEQFF.

The V and J genes are TRBV21-1 and TRBJ1-1. TRBV21-1 is a documented pseudogene. The length of the CDR3 is 14 residues. The chain's CDR3 is CASSIPIWNTEAFF.